One and the same sample provided the 19 T cell receptor beta chains below, sequenced in a study of cytomegalovirus exposure and HLA in healthy donors. It was with 60 Vbeta and 13 Jbeta primers that the PCR ran. Data came from immunoSEQ multiplex PCR; TCRdb stores just in-frame clones and leaves some out. Of about 180,000 clones listed, 81% are singletons. The sequenced sample consisted of PBMCs. Receptors were obtained from a woman aged 25 to 39 in good health and CMV-seronegative.

The chain couples TRBV2 to TRBJ2-1; 12 bases map to TRBD2. There are 15 residues in the CDR3. The germline gives CDR1 SNHLY, CDR2 FYNNEI. V lost 8 bases to trimming and J lost 6 bases; unmatched junction nucleotides: 8. In DNA form, the CDR3 reads TGTGCCAGCGTCCGGCTAGCGGGGGGGTTCAATGAGCAGTTCTTC. Its translation: CASVRLAGGFNEQFF.

The sample holds a few counts of this clone. The rearrangement uses TRBV5-5 and TRBJ1-6, with D perhaps TRBD1 (5 bases). This CDR3 contains 13 residues. The germline gives CDR1 SGHKS, CDR2 YYEKEE (reference sequence). V gave up 2 bases and J gave up 12 bases, with 12 bases separating them. The CDR3 reads CASSFEEGLPLHF. Written as DNA, the CDR3 is TGTGCCAGCAGCTTTGAGGAGGGGTTACCCCTCCACTTT.

V usage is TRBV2 and J usage is TRBJ1-1; D remains ambiguous. Trimming cost V 6 bases and J 4 bases, with 18 bases left between them. The CDR3 covers 15 residues. Germline CDR1 reads SNHLY; CDR2 reads FYNNEI. The CDR3 here is CASSPANVEGTEAFF. CDR3 bases: TGTGCCAGCAGCCCCGCAAACGTCGAGGGCACTGAAGCTTTCTTT.

Worth noting for this clone: At one of its ends the junction is not consistent with the germline gene, which may arise from a read error. CDR3 sequence (DNA): TGCGCCAGCAGCCAGGGGCAGGGCTCTGGGGCCAACGGCCTGACTTTC. Its translation is CASSQGQGSGANGLTF. The gene calls are TRBV4-1 and TRBJ2-6, with D possibly being TRBD1 (5 bases). CDR1 and CDR2 from the germline V gene are MGHRA and YSYEKL. The length of the CDR3 is 16 residues.

V and J are TRBV7-9 and TRBJ1-2; 8 bases agree with TRBD1. There are 14 residues in the CDR3. V dropped 4 bases and J dropped 3; count of bases not matched to a gene: 4. CDR1 SEHNR and CDR2 FQNEAQ come from the germline V gene (reference sequence). The CDR3 here is CASSSMTGDYGYTF. The CDR3 DNA sequence: TGTGCCAGCAGCTCAATGACAGGGGACTATGGCTACACCTTC.

This clone was counted a few times. The chain carries TRBV28 and TRBJ2-5, with TRBD1 matching 10 bases. There are 15 residues in the CDR3. The V segment lost 5 bases and the J segment 4 bases; nucleotides outside the gene matches: 7. Germline values: CDR1 MDHEN, CDR2 SYDVKM. CDR3 amino acids: CASSTPGQGSETQYF. The CDR3 DNA sequence: TGTGCCAGCAGTACACCGGGACAGGGGTCAGAGACCCAGTACTTC.

The CDR3 protein is CASSLGLANTEAFF. As DNA, the CDR3 is TGTGCCAGCAGCTTAGGACTCGCAAACACTGAAGCTTTCTTT. The chain links TRBV7-2 to TRBJ1-1; D not resolved. CDR1 and CDR2 (germline): SGHTA, FQGNSA. The CDR3 is made up of 14 amino acids. Trimming removed 1 base at V and 2 bases at J, with 8 bases between.

The chain joins TRBV2 to TRBJ2-1, with 9 bases fitting TRBD1. The junction had 4 bases not matched to a gene; V was cut back by 4 bases and J by 3 bases. Germline V gene lookup returns CDR1 SNHLY and CDR2 FYNNEI. The CDR3 is made up of 15 amino acids. The CDR3 coding sequence is TGTGCCAGCAGTGTCGAGACAGGGGGCTACAATGAGCAGTTCTTC. Protein: CASSVETGGYNEQFF.

In regard to this clone: One end of the junction varies from germline; a read error may be responsible. The chain's CDR3 is CASSKTGSHTGELFF. The CDR3 nucleotides read TGTGCTAGCAGCAAGACAGGGTCGCACACCGGGGAGCTGTTTTTT. The chain is built from TRBV7-7 and TRBJ2-2, with 7 bases aligning to TRBD1. Per germline, CDR1 SSHAT and CDR2 FNYEAQ (reference sequence). CDR3 size: 15 residues.

The CDR3 DNA reads TGTGCCATCAGTGAGTTAAGGGGCGTAGCCAAAAACATTCAGTACTTC. This encodes CAISELRGVAKNIQYF. The chain couples TRBV10-3 to TRBJ2-4; D is possibly TRBD1 (5 bases). V was clipped by 1 base and J by 0 bases, with 10 bases between them. CDR1 and CDR2 (germline): ENHRY, SYGVKD. The CDR3 loop spans 16 amino acids.

This clone was observed a single time. This rearrangement joins TRBV4-1 to TRBJ2-5; D is unresolved. The ends were cut back, 0 bases at V and 1 base at J, with 6 bases in the middle. CDR3 length equals 14 residues. In germline, CDR1 is MGHRA, CDR2 YSYEKL. CDR3 nucleotide sequence: TGCGCCAGCAGCCAAGACAGAATCCAAGAGACCCAGTACTTC. Protein: CASSQDRIQETQYF.

This clone has a handful of counts. The J gene is TRBJ1-4, the V gene TRBV7-9, with 7 bases that match TRBD1. The CDR3 has 14 amino acids. Unmatched junction bases numbered 6, after V lost 3 bases and J lost 8 bases. Per the germline V gene, CDR1 is SEHNR and CDR2 is FQNEAQ (reference sequence). CDR3 coding DNA: TGTGCCAGCAGCTTTTCACAGGGGTACGAAAAACTGTTTTTT. Its translation: CASSFSQGYEKLFF. Together with reference TRBV7-9 and TRBJ1-4, the CDR3 gives the full variable domain: DTGVSQNPRHKITKRGQNVTFRCDPISEHNRLYWYRQTLGQGPEFLTYFQNEAQLEKSRLLSDRFSAERPKGSFSTLEIQRTEQGDSAMYLCASSFSQGYEKLFFGSGTQLSVL.

CDR3: CASSLKRSGGDDNEQFF. Written as DNA, the CDR3 is TGTGCCAGCAGCCTAAAGCGGTCAGGGGGCGACGACAATGAGCAGTTCTTC. This chain connects TRBV7-6 to TRBJ2-1, with 8 bases lining up with TRBD1. With 5 bases clipped from V and 5 bases from J, the junction kept 14 bases outside the gene matches. In germline, CDR1 is SGHVS, CDR2 FNYEAQ. The CDR3 covers 17 residues.

This clone has just one count. The DNA for the CDR3 is TGCAGCGTCGGTAGGCGGGACAGGGTTTCATATGAGCAGTTCTTC. It codes for CSVGRRDRVSYEQFF. V usage is TRBV29-1 and J usage is TRBJ2-1, with 9 bases fitting TRBD1. Trimming cost V 6 bases and J 8 bases; bases outside gene matches: 14. The CDR3 runs to 15 residues. Germline V gene lookup returns CDR1 SQVTM and CDR2 ANQGSEA.

J is TRBJ2-3 and V is TRBV27, with 13 positions matching TRBD2. J lost 9 bases, V lost 3 bases, and 6 bases had no gene match. Germline V gives CDR1 MNHEY, CDR2 SMNVEV (reference sequence). This CDR3 contains 15 residues. In nucleotides, the CDR3 is TGTGCCAGCAGTTTCCGGACTAGCGGGGGCGGAACGCAGTATTTT. Its translation: CASSFRTSGGGTQYF.

V and J are TRBV2 and TRBJ2-7, with D hard to call. Per the germline V gene, CDR1 is SNHLY and CDR2 is FYNNEI. The germline V and J ends were trimmed by 1 base and 2 bases, with 6 bases remaining between them. The CDR3 covers 13 residues. The CDR3: CASSEGEAYEQYF. CDR3 bases: TGTGCCAGCAGTGAAGGTGAGGCCTACGAGCAGTACTTC.

This rearrangement joins TRBV6-1 to TRBJ2-5, with TRBD1 matching over 9 bases. The germline V gene has CDR1 MNHNS and CDR2 SASEGT. The trim removed 7 bases at V and 3 bases at J, leaving 9 bases unmatched. This CDR3 is 15 amino acids long. CDR3 region: CASTPGQGDKETQYF. The DNA of the CDR3 is TGTGCCAGCACACCGGGACAGGGTGATAAAGAGACCCAGTACTTC.

The chain has TRBV7-2 and TRBJ2-1, with 10 bases matching TRBD2. Trimming at V came to 6 bases and at J to 7 bases, leaving 3 bases not matched to a gene. CDR3 length equals 13 residues. Per the germline V gene, CDR1 is SGHTA and CDR2 is FQGNSA. DNA of the CDR3: TGTGCCAGCAGGCCAGCGGGGGGGAATGAGCAGTTCTTC. Protein product: CASRPAGGNEQFF.

The chain recombines TRBV7-9 with TRBJ2-5; 10 nucleotides match TRBD2. Unmatched junction bases numbered 2, after V lost 2 bases and J lost 2 bases. Germline loops: CDR1 SEHNR, CDR2 FQNEAQ (reference sequence). This CDR3 comprises 15 residues. The CDR3 here is CASSLRAGGQETQYF. In DNA form, the CDR3 reads TGTGCCAGCAGCTTAAGAGCGGGGGGGCAAGAGACCCAGTACTTC.